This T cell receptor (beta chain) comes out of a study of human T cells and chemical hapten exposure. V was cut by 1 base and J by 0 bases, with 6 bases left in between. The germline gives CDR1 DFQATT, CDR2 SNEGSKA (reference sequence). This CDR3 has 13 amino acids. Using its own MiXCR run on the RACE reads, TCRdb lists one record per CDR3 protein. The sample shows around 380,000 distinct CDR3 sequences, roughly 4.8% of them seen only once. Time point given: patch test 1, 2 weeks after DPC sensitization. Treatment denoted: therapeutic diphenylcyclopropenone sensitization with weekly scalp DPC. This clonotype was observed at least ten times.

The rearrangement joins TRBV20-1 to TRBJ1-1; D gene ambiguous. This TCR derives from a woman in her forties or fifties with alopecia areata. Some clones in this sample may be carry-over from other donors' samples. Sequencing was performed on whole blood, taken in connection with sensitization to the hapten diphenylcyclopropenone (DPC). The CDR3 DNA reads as TGCAGTGCTAGAGGCGGTATGAACACTGAAGCTTTCTTT. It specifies CSARGGMNTEAFF.